These 10 T cell receptor beta chains originate from one sample sequenced in a study of blood T cell repertoires in COVID-19. Sequencing used immunoSEQ multiplex PCR; TCRdb keeps in-frame clones, though not all of them. The data contain about 320,000 clones, roughly 88% of them singletons. The specimen sequenced was peripheral blood. The receptor set was obtained from a woman in her thirties with COVID-19, enrolled during active disease.

This chain joins TRBV5-1 and TRBJ2-2; possible D gene TRBD1, 6 bases. The CDR3 has 11 amino acids. The V end lost 9 bases, the J end lost 6 bases, and 9 bases lay between the germline ends. Germline CDR1 reads SGHRS; CDR2 reads YFSETQ. CDR3 sequence reads: CATTGSGELFF. The CDR3, as DNA: TGCGCCACTACAGGGTCCGGGGAGCTGTTTTTT.

This clone was counted once. The J gene is TRBJ2-2, the V gene TRBV9; D unclear. Trimming removed 4 bases from V and 7 bases from J, with 14 bases in between. Per the germline V gene, CDR1 is SGDLS and CDR2 is YYNGEE. The CDR3 is made up of 14 amino acids. CDR3 sequence reads: CASSSVQEDGELFF. The CDR3 DNA is TGTGCCAGCAGCTCAGTGCAGGAAGACGGGGAGCTGTTTTTT.

The chain has TRBV2 and TRBJ2-7, with 9 bases matching TRBD1. The CDR3 totals 15 residues. Germline lookup yields CDR1 SNHLY and CDR2 FYNNEI. V shed 4 bases and J 9 bases; nucleotides not matched to a gene: 13. The CDR3 here is CASSVGQGGGKGQYV. CDR3 DNA: TGTGCCAGCAGTGTGGGACAGGGAGGGGGTAAAGGGCAGTACGTC.

The rearrangement joins TRBV19 to TRBJ1-6, with D maybe TRBD1 (5 bases). The length of the CDR3 is 13 residues. V lost 6 bases and J 9 bases, leaving 12 bases between the germline ends. Germline V gene data show CDR1 as LNHDA and CDR2 as SQIVND (reference sequence). The CDR3 DNA reads TGTGCCAGTAGAGCAGGGTTTGCTTCACCCCTCCACTTT. Translating it yields CASRAGFASPLHF. The full variable domain, its missing parts supplied by reference TRBV19 and TRBJ1-6, is DGGITQSPKYLFRKEGQNVTLSCEQNLNHDAMYWYRQDPGQGLRLIYYSQIVNDFQKGDIAEGYSVSREKKESFPLTVTSAQKNPTAFYLCASRAGFASPLHFGNGTRLTVT.

The rearrangement links TRBV5-5 to TRBJ2-7; 9 bases fit TRBD1. The germline CDR1 and CDR2 sequences are SGHKS and YYEKEE (reference sequence). The junction had 11 bases not matched to a gene; V was cut back by 5 bases and J by 5 bases. The CDR3 sequence is 15 residues long. The DNA for the CDR3 is TGTGCCAGCAGTTTATCGGGACAGGGTACCGACGAGCAGTACGTC. This encodes CASSLSGQGTDEQYV.

DNA for the CDR3: TGTGCCAGTAGTATGGAGGGGCGGGGCACTGAAGCTTTCTTT. It encodes CASSMEGRGTEAFF. This chain uses TRBV19 with TRBJ1-1; tentatively, D is TRBD1 (5 bases). Looked up from germline, CDR1 is LNHDA and CDR2 is SQIVND (reference sequence). The CDR3 loop spans 14 amino acids. The V end was cut by 3 bases, the J end by 4 bases, with 12 bases between.

V usage is TRBV2 and J usage is TRBJ1-4; 7 bases match TRBD1. Unmatched junction bases numbered 3, after V lost 4 bases and J lost 4 bases. Per the germline V gene, CDR1 is SNHLY and CDR2 is FYNNEI. The CDR3 covers 14 residues. The CDR3 DNA is TGTGCCAGCAGTGGACAGGGAGGTAATGAAAAACTGTTTTTT. Encoded protein: CASSGQGGNEKLFF.

The CDR3 loop is CASSPRDGSSGQPQHF. CDR3 nucleotide sequence: TGTGCCAGTAGTCCCCGGGACGGTTCGAGCGGGCAGCCCCAGCATTTT. This rearrangement joins TRBV19 to TRBJ1-5, with D possibly matching TRBD1 (5 bases). V was cut by 5 bases and J by 7 bases, with 21 bases left in between. CDR3 length: 16 amino acids. Germline-derived CDR1 and CDR2 are LNHDA and SQIVND (reference sequence).

V and J are TRBV4-1 and TRBJ1-5, with D possibly TRBD1 on 6 matching bases. Germline values: CDR1 MGHRA, CDR2 YSYEKL. V lost 0 bases, J lost 4 bases, and 13 bases lay in between. The CDR3 has 16 residues. The CDR3, as DNA: TGCGCCAGCAGCCAAGATGCGGACAGTAGGAATCAGCCCCAGCATTTT. As protein: CASSQDADSRNQPQHF.

The CDR3 region has the DNA TGTGCCAGCAGTGCGACAGGGGTCTATGGCTACACCTTC. As protein: CASSATGVYGYTF. This sequence joins TRBV25-1 and TRBJ1-2, with 8 bases matching TRBD1. This CDR3 is built from 13 residues. Germline V CDR1 and CDR2: MGHDK, SYGVNS. V lost 4 bases to trimming and J lost 4 bases; unmatched junction nucleotides: 2.